This entry lists 4 T cell receptor beta chains sequenced from one sample in a study of blood T cell repertoires in COVID-19. Data came from immunoSEQ multiplex PCR; TCRdb stores just in-frame clones and leaves some out. This sample has approximately 230,000 clones, with 85% to 90% found just once. The sequenced sample consisted of PBMCs or T cells enriched from blood (not recorded which). The receptors originated from a man aged 18 to 29 who had recovered from COVID-19.

V is TRBV18 and J is TRBJ1-1; D is undetermined. Looked up from germline, CDR1 is KGHSH and CDR2 is LQKENI. The V and J ends lost 0 bases and 0 bases respectively, with 5 bases between them. This CDR3 region has 14 residues. The DNA for the CDR3 is TGTGCCAGCTCACCACCGCAGTTGAACACTGAAGCTTTCTTT. It is translated as CASSPPQLNTEAFF.

V is TRBV11-2 and J is TRBJ2-1; 11 bases agree with TRBD1. Unmatched junction bases numbered 12, after V lost 0 bases and J lost 8 bases. The germline CDR1 and CDR2 sequences are SGHAT and FQNNGV. The CDR3 covers 18 residues. The CDR3 sequence is CASSLDGLRRTGGDEQFF. CDR3 sequence (DNA): TGTGCCAGCAGCTTAGATGGATTAAGGAGGACAGGGGGCGATGAGCAGTTCTTC. The full variable domain, its missing parts supplied by reference TRBV11-2 and TRBJ2-1, is EAGVAQSPRYKIIEKRQSVAFWCNPISGHATLYWYQQILGQGPKLLIQFQNNGVVDDSQLPKDRFSAERLKGVDSTLKIQPAKLEDSAVYLCASSLDGLRRTGGDEQFFGPGTRLTVL.

V is TRBV28 and J is TRBJ2-7, with a possible D match to TRBD1 (7 bases). Trimming stripped 5 bases from V and 4 bases from J, with 15 bases between. CDR1 and CDR2 from the germline V gene are MDHEN and SYDVKM. This CDR3 spans 14 amino acids. CDR3 sequence: CASSIAGQHYEQYF. The CDR3 bases are TGTGCCAGCAGTATTGCGGGACAGCATTACGAGCAGTACTTC.

This chain joins TRBV10-3 and TRBJ2-5; 11 nucleotides line up with TRBD2. Germline CDR1 ENHRY, CDR2 SYGVKD. Losses at the gene ends were 6 bases for V and 5 bases for J; bases not matched to a gene: 2. The length of the CDR3 is 13 residues. The CDR3 DNA follows: TGTGCCATCAGCCGGACTAGCGGGGAGACCCAGTACTTC. Its translation is CAISRTSGETQYF.